The present entry profiles one T cell receptor beta chain with its context. What it binds is unknown. What CD8 memory combined were CD45RO+ cells and CCR7-negative CD45RA+ TemRA cells. Only in-frame clones appear in the TCRdb table, and some are missing; sequencing was by immunoSEQ multiplex PCR. The sample includes about 79,000 clones, under 65% of them seen just once. V was clipped by 5 bases and J by 7 bases; unmatched bases: 12. Germline V gene sequence: CDR1 SGHTS, CDR2 YDEGEE. The CDR3 loop spans 15 amino acids. This sample stems from a study of shared clonotypes between healthy human individuals. Overall study findings and caveats: Around 5% of naive CD4 clonotypes were shared across a few donors.

This TCR came from a man in his thirties or forties in good health. The sequencing sample was made of memory CD8+ T cells sorted from blood. Subset here: CD45RO+ cells pooled with CCR7-negative TemRA cells. The chain has TRBV5-8 and TRBJ2-1, with TRBD2 identical over 7 bases. CDR3 DNA: TGTGCCAGCAGTCCACCGGACGCGGGAGCTAATGAGCAGTTCTTC. Amino acid sequence: CASSPPDAGANEQFF.